This T cell receptor (beta chain) comes out of a study of shared clonotypes between healthy human individuals. General study results and limits: The diversity represented, both genetic and in exposure history, was limited by few donors. Shared clonotypes across all four donors exceeded non-shared ones in generation probability.

Sorted-subset replicate PCRs used 150 to 200 ng DNA, some 31,000 T cell genomes. Assay: immunoSEQ multiplex PCR; the TCRdb copy retains only in-frame clones and omits some. Of about 1.5 million clones listed, 98% were seen once; the top ten hold roughly 0.45%. Worth noting for this clone: Its antigen is currently unknown.

Germline values: CDR1 SGHRS, CDR2 YFSETQ. The CDR3 is 14 amino acids. Trimming left V 2 bases short and J 5 bases short, with 13 bases between. Material for sequencing was naive CD4+ T cells sorted from blood. Subset denoted: CD45RA+ positively selected. V is TRBV5-1 and J is TRBJ2-5; D is perhaps TRBD2 (5 bases). The receptor was isolated from a man aged 25 to 45 in good health. CDR3 in DNA: TGCGCCAGCAGCTTTGAAGAAACGGGGGAGACCCAGTACTTC. Amino acid sequence: CASSFEETGETQYF.